These T cell receptor beta chains were read from a single sample in a study of post-analysis software for immune sequencing data. TCRdb reanalysed the PCR reads using MiXCR and keeps one entry per CDR3 protein. The data hold some 800,000 distinct CDR3 sequences, with 40% to 55% observed a single time. The specimen was blood. These TCRs come from a girl aged 5-17 years with multiple sclerosis. Each CDR3 is given with its conserved first and last residue. A D gene is named only where the DNA matches it firmly. Not every row has a clone size; where given, it reads once, few, many or a size class.

J gene	V gene	D gene	clone size	CDR3 protein	CDR3 DNA
TRBJ2-7	TRBV7-8	TRBD2	few	CASSLVRASGSHEQYF	TGTGCCAGCAGCTTAGTCCGGGCTAGCGGGAGCCACGAGCAGTACTTC
TRBJ2-3	TRBV7-3	.	.	CASSFISAGRTDTQYF	TGTGCCAGCAGCTTCATCTCGGCGGGACGCACAGATACGCAGTATTTT
TRBJ2-1	TRBV9	TRBD2	.	CASSVSLAGDDNEQFF	TGTGCCAGCAGCGTCTCCCTAGCGGGAGACGATAATGAGCAGTTCTTC
TRBJ1-5	TRBV27	.	.	CASSFAGQSKPQHF	TGTGCCAGCAGTTTTGCCGGACAGTCCAAGCCCCAGCATTTT
TRBJ2-1	TRBV10-1	.	.	CASSESAEPGNEQFF	TGCGCCAGCAGTGAGTCGGCGGAGCCGGGGAATGAGCAGTTCTTC
TRBJ2-7	TRBV27	.	.	CASSPRDPVYEQYF	TGTGCCAGCAGTCCGCGGGATCCCGTTTACGAGCAGTACTTC
TRBJ2-3	TRBV6-6	.	few	CASSYTRSTDTQYF	TGTGCCAGCAGTTACACGCGGAGCACAGATACGCAGTATTTT
TRBJ2-7	TRBV3-1	.	.	CASSQEQGEQYF	TGTGCCAGCAGCCAGGAACAGGGCGAGCAGTACTTC
TRBJ2-7	TRBV6-1	.	few	CASSDRGSSYEQYF	TGTGCCAGCAGTGATCGTGGCAGCTCCTACGAGCAGTACTTC
TRBJ2-2	TRBV12-3/TRBV12-4	TRBD1	.	CASSPRLTRDRENTGELFF	TGTGCCAGCAGTCCCAGACTGACCCGGGACAGGGAAAACACCGGGGAGCTGTTTTTT
TRBJ2-5	TRBV7-3	TRBD2	few	CASSSLAGAFETQYF	TGTGCCAGCAGTTCTTTAGCGGGGGCGTTCGAGACCCAGTACTTC
TRBJ2-7	TRBV29-1	.	.	CSARTEVQGDRYEQYF	TGCAGCGCCAGGACGGAGGTGCAGGGTGATCGATACGAGCAGTACTTC
TRBJ2-7	TRBV13	.	once	CASSLGGVSNTYEQYF	TGTGCCAGCAGCTTAGGCGGAGTGAGTAATACCTACGAGCAGTACTTC
TRBJ2-4	TRBV28	.	few	CASSPQEAIQYF	TGTGCCAGCAGTCCCCAAGAGGCCATTCAGTACTTC
TRBJ2-1	TRBV2	.	.	CASSVVDPPNEQFF	TGTGCCAGCAGTGTAGTGGACCCGCCTAATGAGCAGTTCTTC
TRBJ2-3	TRBV19	TRBD2	.	CASSGGADTQYF	TGTGCCAGTAGTGGGGGGGCAGATACGCAGTATTTT
TRBJ2-3	TRBV6-2/TRBV6-3	TRBD2	.	CASSYSESGELRDTQYF	TGTGCCAGTAGTTACTCGGAAAGCGGGGAACTTCGGGATACGCAGTATTTT
TRBJ2-5	TRBV12-5	TRBD2	.	CASGLVTGREETQYF	TGTGCTAGTGGTTTGGTTACCGGGAGGGAGGAGACCCAGTACTTC
TRBJ2-7	TRBV3-1	.	few	CASSQALPGEQYF	TGTGCCAGCAGCCAAGCTCTCCCGGGCGAGCAGTACTTC
TRBJ2-7	TRBV7-9	TRBD1	.	CASSSGTGAPYEQYF	TGTGCCAGCAGCTCCGGGACAGGAGCCCCATACGAGCAGTACTTC
TRBJ2-1	TRBV12-3/TRBV12-4	TRBD2	few	CASTAPGLVYNEQFF	TGTGCCAGCACCGCCCCGGGACTAGTCTACAATGAGCAGTTCTTC
TRBJ2-1	TRBV7-2	TRBD2	.	CASSLYGGTNNEQFF	TGTGCCAGCAGCTTATACGGCGGGACTAACAATGAGCAGTTCTTC
TRBJ1-1	TRBV6-5	.	.	CASSYSTGVRDGAFF	TGTGCCAGCAGTTACAGTACCGGGGTGAGGGATGGAGCTTTCTTT
TRBJ2-1	TRBV15	TRBD1	.	CATSSQQTGGRNNEQFF	TGTGCCACCAGCTCCCAGCAAACAGGGGGCAGAAACAATGAGCAGTTCTTC
TRBJ2-3	TRBV28	.	few	CASSYGTRTDTQYF	TGTGCCAGCAGTTACGGGACCCGCACAGATACGCAGTATTTT
TRBJ2-5	TRBV20-1	.	few	CSARDWVIQETQYF	TGCAGTGCTAGAGATTGGGTGATCCAAGAGACCCAGTACTTC
TRBJ1-2	TRBV20-1	.	.	CSAPRTENYGYTF	TGCAGTGCGCCCCGAACGGAAAACTATGGCTACACCTTC
TRBJ2-5	TRBV7-9	.	.	CASSPSTESPETQYF	TGTGCCAGCAGCCCCAGCACGGAGTCCCCGGAGACCCAGTACTTC
TRBJ1-2	TRBV10-3	.	.	CATHGGRNYGYTF	TGTGCCACCCACGGGGGGAGAAACTATGGCTACACCTTC
TRBJ2-6	TRBV12-3/TRBV12-4	TRBD1	.	CASSIQGAGANVLTF	TGTGCCAGCAGTATACAGGGGGCTGGGGCCAACGTCCTGACTTTC
TRBJ2-1	TRBV18	TRBD2	few	CASSPLAGDYNEQFF	TGTGCCAGCTCACCTCTAGCGGGAGACTACAATGAGCAGTTCTTC
TRBJ2-5	TRBV5-1	TRBD2	.	CASSPTGGGQETQYF	TGCGCCAGCAGCCCCACCGGGGGAGGGCAAGAGACCCAGTACTTC
TRBJ2-7	TRBV2	TRBD2	once	CASKGVAGASYEQYF	TGTGCCAGCAAGGGGGTAGCGGGAGCGTCCTACGAGCAGTACTTC
TRBJ2-5	TRBV12-3/TRBV12-4	.	.	CASSLLGEGVQETQYF	TGTGCCAGCAGTTTACTCGGTGAGGGGGTACAAGAGACCCAGTACTTC
TRBJ2-3	TRBV29-1	.	few	CSVVVSTDTQYF	TGCAGCGTTGTGGTGTCCACAGATACGCAGTATTTT
TRBJ1-2	TRBV9	.	.	CASSLTSAGYTF	TGTGCCAGCAGCCTTACATCGGCGGGCTACACCTTC
TRBJ1-5	TRBV10-3	TRBD1	.	CAISREATGGNQPQHF	TGTGCCATCAGTCGCGAGGCAACAGGGGGCAATCAGCCCCAGCATTTT
TRBJ2-1	TRBV12-3/TRBV12-4	.	few	CASSLGTGLNEQFF	TGTGCCAGCAGTCTGGGAACAGGGCTCAATGAGCAGTTCTTC
TRBJ2-3	TRBV2	TRBD1	.	CASSELGTGASTDTQYF	TGTGCCAGCAGTGAACTTGGGACAGGGGCTAGCACAGATACGCAGTATTTT